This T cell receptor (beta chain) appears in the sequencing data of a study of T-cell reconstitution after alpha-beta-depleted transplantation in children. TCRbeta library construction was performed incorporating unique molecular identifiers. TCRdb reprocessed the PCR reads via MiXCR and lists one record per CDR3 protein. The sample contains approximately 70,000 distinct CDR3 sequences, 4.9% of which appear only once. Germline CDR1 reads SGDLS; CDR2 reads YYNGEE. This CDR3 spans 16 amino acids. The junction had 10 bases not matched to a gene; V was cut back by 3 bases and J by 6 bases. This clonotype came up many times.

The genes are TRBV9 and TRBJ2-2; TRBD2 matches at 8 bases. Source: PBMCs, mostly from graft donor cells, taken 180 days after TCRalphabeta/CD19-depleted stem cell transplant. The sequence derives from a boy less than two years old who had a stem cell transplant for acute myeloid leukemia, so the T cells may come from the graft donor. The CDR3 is CASSAGLDGYPGELFF. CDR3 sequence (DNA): TGTGCCAGCAGCGCGGGACTAGATGGATACCCCGGGGAGCTGTTTTTT.